One sample yielded the 23 T cell receptor beta chains listed below, sequenced in a study of radiation and T cells in renal cell carcinoma. Assay used: immunoSEQ multiplex PCR; TCRdb lists only in-frame clones, some missing. In the table there are 120,000 or so clones, around 85% of which are singletons. Stated time point: blood 2 weeks post-SBRT. This sample's treatment: 15 Gy SBRT to primary tumor, nephrectomy 4 weeks later. Sequenced material: blood, taken from a patient whose treatment included radiotherapy and nephrectomy. The receptor source for this set is a man aged 50 to 60 with renal cell carcinoma.

The CDR3 bases are TGTGCCAGCAGCTCCGGGACAACCGATCAGCCCCAGCATTTT. This encodes CASSSGTTDQPQHF. The rearrangement links TRBV11-3 to TRBJ1-5, with a possible D match to TRBD1 (6 bases). CDR1 and CDR2 from the germline V gene are SGHNT and YENEEA. V was shortened by 4 bases and J by 5 bases, with 12 bases between the two germline ends. This CDR3 region has 14 residues.

CDR3 nucleotide sequence: TGTGCCAGCCACCGTGAGGGTGGGCAGCCCCAGCATTTT. Its translation is CASHREGGQPQHF. The V and J genes are TRBV18 and TRBJ1-5, with unresolved D. The germline V and J ends were trimmed by 8 bases and 7 bases, with 15 bases remaining between them. Germline V gene sequence: CDR1 KGHSH, CDR2 LQKENI. There are 13 residues in the CDR3.

The gene calls are TRBV7-2 and TRBJ1-5; 7 bases line up with TRBD1. The V and J ends lost 4 bases and 4 bases, in that order; junction bases with no gene match: 10. This CDR3 contains 16 residues. Per the germline V gene, CDR1 is SGHTA and CDR2 is FQGNSA. This CDR3 is CASSSYPGTANQPQHF. In DNA form, the CDR3 reads TGTGCCAGCAGCTCATACCCAGGGACAGCTAATCAGCCCCAGCATTTT.

J is TRBJ1-4 and V is TRBV7-2, with TRBD1 as a possible D gene (5 bases). Germline CDR1 is SGHTA and CDR2 is FQGNSA. The CDR3 extends over 13 amino acids. The V end was cut by 6 bases, the J end by 10 bases, with 15 bases between. The CDR3 DNA reads TGTGCCAGCAGTACCGGGGACCCGGGAAAACTGTTTTTT. Its protein product is CASSTGDPGKLFF. Filled out from reference TRBV7-2 and TRBJ1-4, the complete variable domain reads GAGVSQSPSNKVTEKGKDVELRCDPISGHTALYWYRQSLGQGLEFLIYFQGNSAPDKSGLPSDRFSAERTGGSVSTLTIQRTQQEDSAVYLCASSTGDPGKLFFGSGTQLSVL.

The gene calls are TRBV10-3 and TRBJ2-1, with 13 positions matching TRBD2. J gave up 8 bases and V 2 bases, and 15 bases lay outside the gene matches. Germline V gene lookup returns CDR1 ENHRY and CDR2 SYGVKD. The CDR3 runs 19 residues. CDR3 nucleotide sequence: TGTGCCATCAGTGAGGACGGACTAGCGGGAGTAGGGTTGTTGGATGAGCAGTTCTTC. Protein: CAISEDGLAGVGLLDEQFF.

This clone occurred many times. The V call is TRBV4-1, the J call TRBJ1-2, with 10 nucleotides matching TRBD1. The germline V gene has CDR1 MGHRA and CDR2 YSYEKL. The V and J ends lost 2 bases and 4 bases, in that order; junction bases with no gene match: 13. The CDR3 is 18 amino acids. CDR3 amino acids: CASSQSSFRDRGSYGYTF. CDR3 nucleotides: TGCGCCAGCAGCCAATCGTCCTTCCGGGACAGGGGATCCTATGGCTACACCTTC.

The chain links TRBV27 to TRBJ1-1; D is unresolved. V lost 2 bases to trimming and J lost 2 bases, with 6 bases between them. Germline CDR1 is MNHEY and CDR2 is SMNVEV (reference sequence). The CDR3 covers 13 residues. The CDR3 DNA reads as TGTGCCAGCAGTTTAGCCAGAAACACTGAAGCTTTCTTT. Translated: CASSLARNTEAFF.

This clone turned up a few times. This sequence joins TRBV7-3 and TRBJ1-1; D is ambiguous. CDR1 is SGHTA, CDR2 FQGTGA, per germline. The V gene lost 2 bases and the J gene lost 5 bases, with 9 bases spanning the gap. This CDR3 region has 13 residues. The CDR3 coding sequence is TGTGCCAGCAGCTTATCGGGAGGAACTGAAGCTTTCTTT. The encoded protein is CASSLSGGTEAFF.

The chain recombines TRBV14 with TRBJ1-2; D unclear. Germline assignment: CDR1 SGHDN and CDR2 FVKESK. V dropped 1 base and J dropped 0 bases, with 27 bases sitting between them. CDR3 length: 21 amino acids. CDR3 nucleotides: TGTGCCAGCAGCCAAGTGTCGGGTCTCTTGTCGCTACTAACTGCTAACTATGGCTACACCTTC. Residues: CASSQVSGLLSLLTANYGYTF.

The chain carries TRBV2 and TRBJ1-2; perhaps TRBD1 as D (5 bases). The germline CDR1 and CDR2 sequences are SNHLY and FYNNEI. This CDR3 is 11 amino acids long. V dropped 0 bases and J dropped 13 bases, with 9 bases sitting between them. The CDR3 reads CASSEAVGGTF. The DNA for the CDR3 is TGTGCCAGCAGTGAAGCAGTGGGGGGCACCTTC.

This chain connects TRBV7-8 to TRBJ2-2; no reliable D call. The V gene's germline CDR1 is SGHVS and CDR2 FQNEAQ. The V and J ends lost 8 bases and 2 bases respectively, with 6 bases between them. This CDR3 is 12 amino acids long. The CDR3 is CASQSNTGELFF. CDR3 coding DNA: TGTGCCAGCCAATCAAACACCGGGGAGCTGTTTTTT.

This clone has just a few counts. The chain links TRBV6-5 to TRBJ1-4; D call uncertain. The germline gives CDR1 MNHEY, CDR2 SVGAGI. The CDR3 is 15 residues long. Trimming removed 9 bases at V and 0 bases at J, with 14 bases between. For the CDR3, the DNA is TGTGCCAGTGTCTCCTCTAGAGCAACTAATGAAAAACTGTTTTTT. Translating it yields CASVSSRATNEKLFF.

V usage is TRBV2 and J usage is TRBJ1-1, with unresolved D. Germline loops: CDR1 SNHLY, CDR2 FYNNEI. The CDR3 is 10 amino acids. V dropped 6 bases and J dropped 3 bases, with 2 bases sitting between them. In DNA form, the CDR3 reads TGTGCCAGCAGCTACACTGAAGCTTTCTTT. It encodes CASSYTEAFF.

The rearrangement links TRBV4-1 to TRBJ2-7; D not certain. V was cut by 4 bases and J by 4 bases, with 17 bases left in between. This CDR3 comprises 15 residues. Looked up from germline, CDR1 is MGHRA and CDR2 is YSYEKL. The CDR3 reads CASSPPGDLGYEQYF. For the CDR3, the DNA is TGCGCCAGCAGCCCCCCTGGGGATCTGGGGTACGAGCAGTACTTC.

The CDR3 protein is CASSQDLETLSSYEQYF. The CDR3 DNA sequence: TGTGCCAGCAGCCAAGATCTGGAGACACTAAGCTCCTACGAGCAGTACTTC. This sequence joins TRBV14 and TRBJ2-7; D is uncertain. Trimming left V 0 bases short and J 0 bases short, with 15 bases between. This CDR3 region has 17 residues. CDR1 and CDR2 (germline): SGHDN, FVKESK.

This sequence joins TRBV27 and TRBJ2-7, with D possibly TRBD2 on 6 matching bases. The CDR3 totals 16 residues. V dropped 1 base and J dropped 2 bases, with 15 bases sitting between them. Germline V gives CDR1 MNHEY, CDR2 SMNVEV (reference sequence). CDR3 sequence: CASSLWTTTATYEQYF. Written as DNA, the CDR3 is TGTGCCAGCAGTTTATGGACTACGACAGCGACCTACGAGCAGTACTTC.

J is TRBJ2-2 and V is TRBV7-2; 11 bases map to TRBD2. V lost 3 bases to trimming and J lost 1 base; unmatched junction nucleotides: 1. Germline V gene sequence: CDR1 SGHTA, CDR2 FQGNSA. This CDR3 comprises 16 residues. CDR3 protein: CASSFTSGGNTGELFF. The CDR3 bases are TGTGCCAGCAGCTTCACTAGCGGGGGGAACACCGGGGAGCTGTTTTTT.

The chain carries TRBV30 and TRBJ1-5; 7 bases are a match to TRBD1. V gave up 0 bases and J gave up 2 bases; unmatched junction bases: 7. Per the germline V gene, CDR1 is GTSNPN and CDR2 is SVGIG (reference sequence). This CDR3 comprises 16 residues. In DNA, the CDR3 is TGTGCCTGGAGTGTCCGTTCAGGGGGGGGCAATCAGCCCCAGCATTTT. Amino acid sequence: CAWSVRSGGGNQPQHF.

This chain uses TRBV7-2 with TRBJ1-2; D perhaps matches TRBD1 (6 bases). Germline assignment: CDR1 SGHTA and CDR2 FQGNSA. V lost 6 bases and J lost 8, with 16 bases in between. The CDR3 extends over 13 amino acids. The CDR3 loop is CASRRGTSGGYTF. Here the CDR3 DNA reads TGTGCCAGCAGAAGGGGGACGTCGGGCGGCTACACCTTC.

The genes are TRBV28 and TRBJ1-1; no reliable D call. Trimming cost V 7 bases and J 1 base, with 4 bases left between them. Germline V CDR1 and CDR2: MDHEN, SYDVKM. This CDR3 spans 11 amino acids. The CDR3 is CASIRNTEAFF. Written as DNA, the CDR3 is TGTGCCAGCATTCGGAACACTGAAGCTTTCTTT. Complete variable domain (other parts from reference TRBV28 and TRBJ1-1): DVKVTQSSRYLVKRTGEKVFLECVQDMDHENMFWYRQDPGLGLRLIYFSYDVKMKEKGDIPEGYSVSREKKERFSLILESASTNQTSMYLCASIRNTEAFFGQGTRLTVV.

Written as DNA, the CDR3 is TGTGCCATCAGTCAGAAATTAGCGGGGTGGACCGGGGAGCTGTTTTTT. Its protein product is CAISQKLAGWTGELFF. The chain recombines TRBV10-3 with TRBJ2-2; 8 positions match TRBD2. Germline V CDR1 and CDR2: ENHRY, SYGVKD. The CDR3 sequence is 16 residues long. The V and J ends lost 5 bases and 5 bases, in that order; junction bases with no gene match: 10.

V gene TRBV6-5 combines with J gene TRBJ2-3, with D possibly being TRBD1 (6 bases). The CDR3 has 15 amino acids. V lost 7 bases and J 4 bases, leaving 18 bases between the germline ends. CDR1 and CDR2 from the germline V gene are MNHEY and SVGAGI. CDR3 DNA: TGTGCCAGCATGGGATCAGGGGCTTGGGCAGATACGCAGTATTTT. Its translation is CASMGSGAWADTQYF.

V and J are TRBV5-1 and TRBJ2-2; D unclear. Trimming took 1 base from V and 6 from J, leaving 7 bases between them. The CDR3 length is 13 residues. From germline, CDR1 is SGHRS and CDR2 YFSETQ. The CDR3 is CASSLLPSGELFF. The DNA for the CDR3 is TGCGCCAGCAGCTTGTTGCCATCCGGGGAGCTGTTTTTT. Based on the CDR3 plus reference TRBV5-1 and TRBJ2-2, the full variable domain is KAGVTQTPRYLIKTRGQQVTLSCSPISGHRSVSWYQQTPGQGLQFLFEYFSETQRNKGNFPGRFSGRQFSNSRSEMNVSTLELGDSALYLCASSLLPSGELFFGEGSRLTVL.